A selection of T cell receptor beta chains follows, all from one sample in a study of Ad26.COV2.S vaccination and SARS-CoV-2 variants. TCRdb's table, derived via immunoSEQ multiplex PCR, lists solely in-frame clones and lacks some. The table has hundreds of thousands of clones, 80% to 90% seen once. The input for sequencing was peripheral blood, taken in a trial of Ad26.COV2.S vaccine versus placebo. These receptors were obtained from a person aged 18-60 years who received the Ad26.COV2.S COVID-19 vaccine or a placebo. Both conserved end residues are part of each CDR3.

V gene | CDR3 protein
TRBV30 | CAWIRTSGSYEQYF
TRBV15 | CATSIGHSGRHF
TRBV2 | CAKGGYTF
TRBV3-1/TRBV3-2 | CASSQVGRDYPYQETQYF
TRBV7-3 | CASSSTGTGDEQFF
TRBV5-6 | CASSFPHRGRGTEAFF
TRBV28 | CASSPLTSGSDTQYF
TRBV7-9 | CASSLQGIPTGELFF
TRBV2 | CASSWGPGADTEAFF
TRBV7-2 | CASSLAGTVNTEAFF
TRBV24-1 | CATSDAPGNYGYTF
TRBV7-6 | CASSSLTGSNQPQHF
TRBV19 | CASSNTGHQPQHF
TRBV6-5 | CASSPSNRNEQFF
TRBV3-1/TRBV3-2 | CASSQTSIHNEQFF
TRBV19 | CASSKVNNQPQHF
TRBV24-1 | CATSDLKSLDEQFF
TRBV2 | CASSSGTNGNTIYF
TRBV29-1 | CSVSPWQETQYF
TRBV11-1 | CASSSDMNTEAFF
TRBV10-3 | CAISGTGTSGSYEQYF
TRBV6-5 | CASQGMAGGETEAFF
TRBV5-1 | CASSSRGPLGRDEQFF
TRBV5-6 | CASSSGHLAQETQYF
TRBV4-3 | CASAEGLAKNIQYF
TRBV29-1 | CSVTTGGYTDTQYF
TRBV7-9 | CASSSTATGGTYGYTF
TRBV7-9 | CASSLVHQETQYF
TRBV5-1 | CASSLEGNSYNEQFF
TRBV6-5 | CASNPPSGQYF
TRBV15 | CATTPDRVGANYGYTF
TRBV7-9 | CATESRDRSTYTF
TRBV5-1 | CASSLEGPPYEQYF
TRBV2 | CASGGLPDNEQFF
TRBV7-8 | CASSLQGAPGNTIYF
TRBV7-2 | CASSLVGGQGAGQPQHF
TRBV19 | CASSIGQGAISNQPQHF
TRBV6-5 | CASKRTSGETQYF
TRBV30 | CAWSVTAGFDGYTF
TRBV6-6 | CASSYTDPNTEAFF
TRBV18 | CASSPDGSYEQYF
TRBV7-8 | CASSLGGYKNIQYF
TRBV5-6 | CASSLGTNTGELFF
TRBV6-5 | CASSYSPNDSPLHF
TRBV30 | CAWSPPDRNYGYTF
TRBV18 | CASSPPTGTGANVLTF
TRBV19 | CASSISGGREPQHF
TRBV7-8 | CASSLAPGATEAFF
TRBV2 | CASSGTGGETQYF
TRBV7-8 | CASSFWGGLNEKLFF
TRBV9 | CASSASDTPYEQYF
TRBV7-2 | CASSLEAQNNSPLHF
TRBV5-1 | CASSEGRGLAVWGQYF